This T cell receptor beta chain was identified in a study of blood T cell repertoires in COVID-19. Study-level information: The United States, Italy and Spain were the sources of the acute and convalescent COVID-19 samples. The cDNA or gDNA used as material had been derived from T cells, B-cell-depleted T cells, or PBMCs.

This clone occurred once. Original analysis: Estimated nucleated cell counts came from reference gene primer amplification. The assay was immunoSEQ multiplex PCR, and TCRdb's table has in-frame clones only and misses some. That table supplies the V and J calls and clone size; D and trimming were determined from the DNA. The sample records roughly 43,000 clones, about 85% being singletons. CDR1 is LGHDT and CDR2 is YNNKEL in the germline V gene (reference sequence). This CDR3 comprises 15 residues. After removal of 4 bases from V and 1 base from J, the junction contained 3 bases not matched to a gene. The sample consisted of peripheral blood. The chain uses TRBV3-1 (or the pseudogene TRBV3-2) and TRBJ2-2, with 7 bases fitting TRBD1. The clonotype originates from an older woman in a cohort sampled during active COVID-19. CDR3 region: CASSPRDRNTGELFF. CDR3 DNA sequence: TGTGCCAGCAGCCCCCGGGACAGGAACACCGGGGAGCTGTTTTTT.